Below are 30 T cell receptor beta chains sequenced from a single sample in a study of shared clonotypes between healthy human individuals (dated by TCRdb to about 2020). Library prep was done by the immunoSEQ multiplex PCR assay. The table comes from immuneACCESS by way of TCRdb, which keeps in-frame sequences with V and J called. Part of the clones is missing from these tables; in studies checked, under half for an unresolved V gene and the rest for unknown reasons. The sample includes approximately 2.4 million clones, with around 95% observed a single time. Over 0.1% of the sample goes to the ten largest clones. The specimen sequenced was naive CD4+ T cells sorted from blood. The cell subset or site label on this specimen signifies: CD45RA+ positively selected. The receptors here all came from a man aged 18 to 35 in good health.

The chain has TRBV18 and TRBJ2-7; 11 bases are a match to TRBD1. CDR1 and CDR2 from the germline V gene are KGHSH and LQKENI. The CDR3 is 16 residues long. The ends lost 4 bases at V and 3 bases at J; junction bases unmatched: 8. This CDR3 is CASSRGTGGSIYEQYF. The CDR3 region has the DNA TGTGCCAGCTCACGCGGGACAGGGGGTTCAATCTACGAGCAGTACTTC. Complete variable domain (other parts from reference TRBV18 and TRBJ2-7): NAGVMQNPRHLVRRRGQEARLRCSPMKGHSHVYWYRQLPEEGLKFMVYLQKENIIDESGMPKERFSAEFPKEGPSILRIQQVVRGDSAAYFCASSRGTGGSIYEQYFGPGTRLTVT.

The chain carries TRBV19 and TRBJ2-3, with a tentative D call TRBD2 (6 bases). Germline values: CDR1 LNHDA, CDR2 SQIVND (reference sequence). V was pared by 4 bases and J by 3 bases, with 14 bases between. CDR3 length: 15 residues. Written as DNA, the CDR3 is TGTGCCAGTAGTACAGGGTTAGGAGGGACAGATACGCAGTATTTT. It translates to CASSTGLGGTDTQYF. The complete variable domain, with remaining parts taken from reference TRBV19 and TRBJ2-3, reads DGGITQSPKYLFRKEGQNVTLSCEQNLNHDAMYWYRQDPGQGLRLIYYSQIVNDFQKGDIAEGYSVSREKKESFPLTVTSAQKNPTAFYLCASSTGLGGTDTQYFGPGTRLTVL.

This clone showed up just a few times. The chain has TRBV19 and TRBJ1-6; a possible D gene is TRBD1 (5 bases). V shed 6 bases and J shed 5 bases, with 14 bases lying between them. The germline V gene encodes CDR1 LNHDA and CDR2 SQIVND (reference sequence). The CDR3 has 15 residues. DNA of the CDR3: TGTGCCAGTAGCGATCCGGGACGGGATAATTCACCCCTCCACTTT. The encoded protein is CASSDPGRDNSPLHF.

V gene TRBV7-9 combines with J gene TRBJ1-6; 11 bases are shared with TRBD1. V lost 2 bases to trimming and J lost 6 bases; unmatched junction nucleotides: 6. The germline V gene encodes CDR1 SEHNR and CDR2 FQNEAQ (reference sequence). This CDR3 has 17 amino acids. The CDR3 DNA reads TGTGCCAGCAGCTTAAGGGAGGGACAGGGGGTTAATTCACCCCTCCACTTT. Translated, it gives CASSLREGQGVNSPLHF.

The chain employs TRBV27 and TRBJ2-4; 12 positions match TRBD1. From germline, CDR1 is MNHEY and CDR2 SMNVEV (reference sequence). CDR3 length equals 18 residues. V trimming: 2 bases; J trimming: 3 bases; junction bases outside the gene matches: 8. CDR3 loop: CASSLRGTGGADKNIQYF. CDR3 in DNA: TGTGCCAGCAGTTTAAGAGGGACAGGGGGCGCGGACAAAAACATTCAGTACTTC.

The chain couples TRBV5-5 to TRBJ2-7; maybe TRBD2 (6 bases). The CDR3 runs to 13 residues. V lost 0 bases and J lost 6, with 10 bases in between. Germline V gene lookup returns CDR1 SGHKS and CDR2 YYEKEE (reference sequence). For the CDR3, the DNA is TGTGCCAGCAGCTTGGCTAGCGTTGGCGAGCAGTACTTC. It translates to CASSLASVGEQYF.

This sequence joins TRBV7-9 and TRBJ1-5; D is unresolved. The V end lost 2 bases, the J end lost 3 bases, and 14 bases lay between the germline ends. CDR3 size: 16 residues. Germline CDR1 and CDR2: SEHNR and FQNEAQ (reference sequence). The CDR3 region is CASSLIRTKTNQPQHF. The DNA of the CDR3 is TGTGCCAGCAGCTTAATCAGAACAAAGACCAATCAGCCCCAGCATTTT.

This clone was recorded a few times. V is TRBV5-5 and J is TRBJ1-6; 8 positions agree with TRBD1. Germline lookup yields CDR1 SGHKS and CDR2 YYEKEE (reference sequence). The CDR3 runs 15 residues. V gave up 4 bases and J gave up 7 bases; unmatched junction bases: 7. The CDR3 protein is CASSRGQGYNSPLHF. CDR3 DNA: TGTGCCAGCAGCCGCGGACAGGGATACAATTCACCCCTCCACTTT.

The chain combines TRBV19 with TRBJ2-7; 13 bases agree with TRBD2. The germline V gene has CDR1 LNHDA and CDR2 SQIVND (reference sequence). The V gene end was trimmed by 5 bases and the J gene end by 5 bases; junction bases not matched to a gene: 6. The CDR3 sequence is 15 residues long. For the CDR3, the DNA is TGTGCCAGTAGTGAGGGACTAGCGGGAATCGACGAGCAGTACTTC. This translates into CASSEGLAGIDEQYF.

In regard to this clone: Different DNA sequences within this sample yield the same CDR3. This chain uses TRBV18 with TRBJ2-7, with D possibly TRBD2 on 6 matching bases. Germline V gene sequence: CDR1 KGHSH, CDR2 LQKENI. The CDR3 runs to 13 residues. The germline V and J ends were trimmed by 4 bases and 2 bases, with 9 bases remaining between them. The CDR3 DNA sequence: TGTGCCAGCTCACAAGGAGGGGCCTACGAGCAGTACTTC. This gives the protein CASSQGGAYEQYF.

In this sample, this clone turned up once. V usage is TRBV4-3 and J usage is TRBJ1-2; D is undetermined. This CDR3 region has 15 residues. The germline gives CDR1 LGHNA, CDR2 YSLEER. The V end lost 0 bases, the J end lost 5 bases, and 13 bases lay between the germline ends. The CDR3 is CASSQDLASPYGYTF. The CDR3 coding sequence is TGCGCCAGCAGCCAAGATCTTGCGTCTCCGTATGGCTACACCTTC.

The chain has TRBV5-1 and TRBJ2-2, with TRBD1 matching over 7 bases. CDR1 is SGHRS and CDR2 is YFSETQ in the germline V gene. This CDR3 comprises 16 residues. Trimming took 0 bases from V and 4 from J; bases not matched to a gene: 6. CDR3 sequence reads: CASSLGTGAGTGELFF. The CDR3 DNA reads TGCGCCAGCAGCTTGGGTACAGGGGCAGGCACCGGGGAGCTGTTTTTT. Drawing the rest from reference TRBV5-1 and TRBJ2-2, the complete variable domain is KAGVTQTPRYLIKTRGQQVTLSCSPISGHRSVSWYQQTPGQGLQFLFEYFSETQRNKGNFPGRFSGRQFSNSRSEMNVSTLELGDSALYLCASSLGTGAGTGELFFGEGSRLTVL.

The rearrangement links TRBV18 to TRBJ2-5; D gene ambiguous. Trimming took 4 bases from V and 2 from J, leaving 14 bases between them. In germline, CDR1 is KGHSH, CDR2 LQKENI. This CDR3 is 15 amino acids long. The CDR3 DNA sequence: TGTGCCAGCTCACGGTTAGGAACGGAACAAGAGACCCAGTACTTC. The encoded protein is CASSRLGTEQETQYF.

The chain uses TRBV9 and TRBJ2-7; D could derive from TRBD1 or TRBD2 (5 bases each). Germline CDR1 and CDR2: SGDLS and YYNGEE. Between the trimmed V and J ends, which lost 4 bases and 3 bases, there was a span of 11 bases. The CDR3 contains 13 residues. For the CDR3, the DNA is TGTGCCAGCAGCTCCAATGGGGGCTACGAGCAGTACTTC. Amino acid sequence: CASSSNGGYEQYF.

The chain recombines TRBV30 with TRBJ1-1; D not resolved. CDR3 length equals 14 residues. CDR1 and CDR2 from the germline V gene are GTSNPN and SVGIG (reference sequence). The V end lost 0 bases, the J end lost 4 bases, and 12 bases lay between the germline ends. The CDR3 nucleotides read TGTGCCTGGAGTGTAGTAGGGATTCGCACTGAAGCTTTCTTT. It translates to CAWSVVGIRTEAFF.

The V gene is TRBV7-9, the J gene TRBJ2-3; 8 positions match TRBD1. Germline loops: CDR1 SEHNR, CDR2 FQNEAQ (reference sequence). The V gene end was trimmed by 4 bases and the J gene end by 6 bases; junction bases not matched to a gene: 12. The CDR3 is made up of 16 amino acids. The CDR3 DNA is TGTGCCAGCAGCTCGCCGGGCAGGGGGCAACGGGATACGCAGTATTTT. It specifies CASSSPGRGQRDTQYF.

The rearrangement links TRBV6-1 to TRBJ2-5; 9 nucleotides align to TRBD2. V trimming: 8 bases; J trimming: 5 bases; junction bases outside the gene matches: 12. The CDR3 is 15 amino acids. Per germline, CDR1 MNHNS and CDR2 SASEGT. As DNA, the CDR3 is TGTGCCAGCCGTCTCCGTGCGGGGGGGGCCGAGACCCAGTACTTC. It yields the protein CASRLRAGGAETQYF.

To note about this clone: The same CDR3 can be traced to other DNA sequences in this sample. The rearrangement joins TRBV6-5 to TRBJ1-3; TRBD1 is a possible D gene (5 bases). The germline V gene has CDR1 MNHEY and CDR2 SVGAGI. Trimming shortened V by 6 bases and J by 0 bases, and 12 bases separated the two germline ends. The CDR3 consists of 15 residues. This CDR3 is CASSRLGGSGNTIYF. The CDR3 DNA reads TGTGCCAGCAGCCGCCTCGGGGGCTCTGGAAACACCATATATTTT.

The chain uses TRBV5-1 and TRBJ2-7; 9 bases agree with TRBD2. There are 14 residues in the CDR3. V lost 0 bases to trimming and J lost 3 bases; unmatched junction nucleotides: 1. Germline assignment: CDR1 SGHRS and CDR2 YFSETQ. The DNA of the CDR3 is TGCGCCAGCAGCTTGGGTAGCGGGGGCTACGAGCAGTACTTC. Translating gives CASSLGSGGYEQYF.

On this clone itself: At the DNA level, this CDR3 is encoded by other sequences in the same sample as well. This chain connects TRBV6-1 to TRBJ1-5; no firm D call. Germline V gene lookup returns CDR1 MNHNS and CDR2 SASEGT. This CDR3 contains 14 residues. The germline V and J ends were trimmed by 4 bases and 0 bases, with 7 bases remaining between them. In nucleotides, the CDR3 is TGTGCCAGCAGTGGGATAGGTAGCAATCAGCCCCAGCATTTT. Residues: CASSGIGSNQPQHF.

The genes are TRBV18 and TRBJ1-4, with D uncertain. This CDR3 contains 16 residues. V shed 2 bases and J shed 10 bases, with 20 bases lying between them. Germline V gene sequence: CDR1 KGHSH, CDR2 LQKENI. CDR3 protein: CASSPGSRSAHGKLFF. The CDR3 nucleotides read TGTGCCAGCTCACCAGGATCCCGGAGTGCCCATGGAAAACTGTTTTTT.

CDR3: CASSEGRVRGANVLTF. The CDR3 bases are TGTGCCAGCAGCGAGGGTCGGGTAAGGGGGGCCAACGTCCTGACTTTC. V and J are TRBV5-4 and TRBJ2-6, with D possibly TRBD2 on 5 matching bases. V lost 4 bases, J lost 4 bases, and 15 bases lay in between. Per the germline V gene, CDR1 is SGHNT and CDR2 is YYREEE (reference sequence). The CDR3 totals 16 residues.

This rearrangement joins TRBV25-1 to TRBJ1-2, with D possibly matching TRBD1 (5 bases). CDR3 length: 13 amino acids. Germline loops: CDR1 MGHDK, CDR2 SYGVNS. Trimming left V 3 bases short and J 13 bases short, with 18 bases between. The CDR3 loop reads CASSEGGRDLATF. The CDR3 DNA follows: TGTGCCAGCAGTGAGGGGGGACGGGACTTAGCCACCTTC.

Concerning this clone: At the DNA level, this CDR3 is encoded by other sequences in the same sample as well. The chain joins TRBV27 to TRBJ1-6, with D possibly TRBD1 on 6 matching bases. This CDR3 region has 14 residues. Germline V gives CDR1 MNHEY, CDR2 SMNVEV (reference sequence). Trimming left V 6 bases short and J 6 bases short, with 12 bases between. The DNA of the CDR3 is TGTGCCAGCAGCTCGGGACAATTTAATTCACCCCTCCACTTT. It codes for CASSSGQFNSPLHF.

The chain links TRBV30 to TRBJ1-2; 9 bases are a match to TRBD1. The germline CDR1 and CDR2 sequences are GTSNPN and SVGIG (reference sequence). V shed 8 bases and J 3 bases; nucleotides not matched to a gene: 7. There are 13 residues in the CDR3. The CDR3 sequence is CALGDREDYGYTF. The DNA of the CDR3 is TGTGCCCTTGGGGACAGGGAAGACTATGGCTACACCTTC.

The gene calls are TRBV27 and TRBJ2-2, with 9 bases that match TRBD1. Losses at the gene ends were 1 base for V and 5 bases for J; bases not matched to a gene: 5. This CDR3 has 16 residues. The V gene's germline CDR1 is MNHEY and CDR2 SMNVEV (reference sequence). CDR3 loop: CASSLWGQGGTGELFF. The CDR3 DNA follows: TGTGCCAGCAGTTTATGGGGACAGGGAGGTACCGGGGAGCTGTTTTTT.

A note on this clone: Other nucleotide sequences from this sample produce the same CDR3. The CDR3, as DNA: TGTGCCAGCAGCGTAGGACTAGCGGGAGGACAAGAGACCCAGTACTTC. This encodes CASSVGLAGGQETQYF. The chain recombines TRBV5-4 with TRBJ2-5, with 14 bases matching TRBD2. V gave up 4 bases and J gave up 2 bases; unmatched junction bases: 4. Germline V gene sequence: CDR1 SGHNT, CDR2 YYREEE (reference sequence). This CDR3 contains 16 residues.

The genes are TRBV11-2 and TRBJ2-1, with TRBD2 matching over 13 bases. This CDR3 has 17 residues. Trimming at V came to 5 bases and at J to 0 bases, leaving 4 bases not matched to a gene. From germline, CDR1 is SGHAT and CDR2 FQNNGV. The CDR3 DNA is TGTGCCAGCAGCCGAAGGACTAGCGGGAGCTCCTACAATGAGCAGTTCTTC. It yields the protein CASSRRTSGSSYNEQFF.

This clone was observed a handful of times. The chain combines TRBV19 with TRBJ2-5; 8 nucleotides match TRBD2. V gave up 6 bases and J gave up 0 bases; unmatched junction bases: 6. In germline, CDR1 is LNHDA, CDR2 SQIVND (reference sequence). CDR3 length equals 15 residues. The CDR3 sequence is CASRPERGNQETQYF. DNA for the CDR3: TGTGCCAGTAGACCAGAGCGGGGGAACCAAGAGACCCAGTACTTC.

The rearrangement uses TRBV7-2 and TRBJ2-7; 8 positions agree with TRBD2. The germline CDR1 and CDR2 sequences are SGHTA and FQGNSA. The CDR3 contains 15 residues. V dropped 5 bases and J dropped 3; count of bases not matched to a gene: 9. The CDR3 nucleotides read TGTGCCAGCAGCCCGCAGGGGCGGGGGGACTACGAGCAGTACTTC. Translating it yields CASSPQGRGDYEQYF.